What follows are 28 T cell receptor beta chains derived from one specimen sequenced in a study of T cell responses to AZD1222 COVID-19 vaccine. Repertoires were generated with immunoSEQ multiplex PCR, while TCRdb's copy carries only in-frame clones and drops some. The sample yields roughly 96,000 clones, roughly nine tenths seen once. The sequenced sample was peripheral blood, obtained on day 0 of AZD1222 vaccination. Receptors were obtained from an adult in good health.

The chain combines TRBV12-5 with TRBJ1-6, with 8 bases fitting TRBD1. The CDR3 sequence is 14 residues long. The germline CDR1 and CDR2 sequences are LGHNT and FRNRAP. Trimming at V came to 4 bases and at J to 9 bases, leaving 5 bases not matched to a gene. The CDR3 is CASGSGQVTSPLHF. The CDR3 DNA reads TGTGCTAGTGGTTCGGGACAGGTCACTTCACCCCTCCACTTT.

Only one count was recorded for this clone. The gene calls are TRBV12-3 or TRBV12-4 and TRBJ2-7, with unresolved D. V was pared by 6 bases and J by 1 base, with 10 bases between. The CDR3 contains 13 residues. In DNA, the CDR3 is TGTGCCAGCAGCATGGACGGATCCTACGAGCAGTACTTC. Its protein product is CASSMDGSYEQYF.

This sequence joins TRBV29-1 and TRBJ2-7; D is unresolved. Germline lookup yields CDR1 SQVTM and CDR2 ANQGSEA. V lost 6 bases and J 6 bases, leaving 12 bases between the germline ends. This CDR3 has 11 amino acids. The CDR3 DNA reads as TGCAGCGTGCTGATGGGTTCCGAGCAGTACTTC. Residues: CSVLMGSEQYF.

The rearrangement joins TRBV21-1 to TRBJ1-6; the D call TRBD1 from the table was never checked on the DNA. TRBV21-1 is an annotated pseudogene. The CDR3 sequence is 14 residues long. The CDR3 loop reads CASSIDRLYSPLHF. CDR3 DNA sequence: TGTGCCAGCAGCATCGACAGGCTCTATTCACCCCTCCACTTT.

The chain is built from TRBV7-6 and TRBJ1-6; D is unclear. Trimming took 5 bases from V and 7 from J, leaving 18 bases between them. CDR3 length equals 16 residues. Germline CDR1 and CDR2: SGHVS and FNYEAQ. In nucleotides, the CDR3 is TGTGCCAGCAGCCCTGGTGAAGCAAGTTGGAATTCACCCCTCCACTTT. Translation gives CASSPGEASWNSPLHF.

The rearrangement links TRBV9 to TRBJ2-5; D is unclear. Germline-derived CDR1 and CDR2 are SGDLS and YYNGEE. The germline V and J ends were trimmed by 4 bases and 1 base, with 14 bases remaining between them. The length of the CDR3 is 15 residues. CDR3: CASSLGTEPQETQYF. In DNA form, the CDR3 reads TGTGCCAGCAGCTTGGGTACAGAACCCCAAGAGACCCAGTACTTC. Looking up the rest from reference TRBV9 and TRBJ2-5 gives the full variable domain: DSGVTQTPKHLITATGQRVTLRCSPRSGDLSVYWYQQSLDQGLQFLIQYYNGEERAKGNILERFSAQQFPDLHSELNLSSLELGDSALYFCASSLGTEPQETQYFGPGTRLLVL.

This chain uses TRBV6-5 with TRBJ1-1; the D gene is possibly TRBD1 (5 bases). V was cut by 8 bases and J by 4 bases, with 14 bases left in between. CDR3 length: 13 residues. Germline-derived CDR1 and CDR2 are MNHEY and SVGAGI. CDR3 residues: CASAGWLGTEAFF. As DNA, the CDR3 is TGTGCCAGCGCAGGGTGGCTGGGCACTGAAGCTTTCTTT.

This rearrangement joins TRBV12-5 to TRBJ1-2; possible D gene TRBD1, 5 bases. The CDR3 has 13 amino acids. The germline V gene has CDR1 LGHNT and CDR2 FRNRAP. V lost 1 base and J 7 bases, leaving 10 bases between the germline ends. CDR3 DNA: TGTGCTAGTGGTTTGGGAAGGGGAAGTGGCTACACCTTC. Its protein is CASGLGRGSGYTF.

This chain joins TRBV6-5 and TRBJ2-7; the match to TRBD1 covers 10 bases. The germline V gene encodes CDR1 MNHEY and CDR2 SVGAGI. The CDR3 has 13 amino acids. The V segment lost 8 bases and the J segment 7 bases; nucleotides outside the gene matches: 8. Written as DNA, the CDR3 is TGTGCCAGCTGGGGACAGGGGCTGAGGGAGCAGTACTTC. Translated: CASWGQGLREQYF.

V usage is TRBV5-4 and J usage is TRBJ1-5, with D unresolved. Trimming cost V 4 bases and J 2 bases, with 13 bases left between them. The CDR3 extends over 15 amino acids. CDR1 SGHNT and CDR2 YYREEE come from the germline V gene (reference sequence). The CDR3 loop reads CASSPLPTGNQPQHF. DNA of the CDR3: TGTGCCAGCAGCCCTCTCCCCACGGGCAATCAGCCCCAGCATTTT.

The chain uses TRBV5-6 and TRBJ1-6; no clear D gene. V was pared by 7 bases and J by 12 bases, with 14 bases between. CDR1 SGHDT and CDR2 YYEEEE come from the germline V gene. CDR3 size: 12 residues. The CDR3 sequence is CASAPREGPLHF. In DNA, the CDR3 is TGTGCCAGCGCTCCTCGTGAGGGACCCCTCCACTTT. Based on the CDR3 plus reference TRBV5-6 and TRBJ1-6, the full variable domain is DAGVTQSPTHLIKTRGQQVTLRCSPKSGHDTVSWYQQALGQGPQFIFQYYEEEERQRGNFPDRFSGHQFPNYSSELNVNALLLGDSALYLCASAPREGPLHFGNGTRLTVT.

This chain joins TRBV12-3 or TRBV12-4 and TRBJ1-6; TRBD1 agrees at 8 bases. V shed 7 bases and J 9 bases; nucleotides not matched to a gene: 5. This CDR3 is 13 amino acids long. CDR3 in DNA: TGTGCCAGCATTAATACAGGGGGTTCACCCCTCCACTTT. This translates into CASINTGGSPLHF.

V gene TRBV6-5 combines with J gene TRBJ2-4; D is unclear. V was cut by 8 bases and J by 1 base, with 6 bases left in between. The CDR3 is 12 residues long. In germline, CDR1 is MNHEY, CDR2 SVGAGI. DNA of the CDR3: TGTGCCAGCGAAGATGCCAAAAACATTCAGTACTTC. It codes for CASEDAKNIQYF.

The V gene is TRBV7-6, the J gene TRBJ1-5; perhaps TRBD1 as D (6 bases). This CDR3 has 13 amino acids. CDR1 and CDR2 (germline): SGHVS, FNYEAQ. V lost 6 bases and J lost 3, with 9 bases in between. The CDR3 protein is CASRRGDNQPQHF. The CDR3 nucleotides are TGTGCCAGCAGGAGGGGGGACAATCAGCCCCAGCATTTT.

The rearrangement joins TRBV6-5 to TRBJ1-5; D is possibly TRBD1 (5 bases). V dropped 3 bases and J dropped 7 bases, with 10 bases sitting between them. This CDR3 is built from 13 residues. Germline values: CDR1 MNHEY, CDR2 SVGAGI. The chain's CDR3 is CASSYGDEQPQHF. The CDR3 bases are TGTGCCAGCAGTTATGGGGACGAGCAGCCCCAGCATTTT.

V is TRBV5-5 and J is TRBJ2-5; 7 bases fit TRBD1. The germline gives CDR1 SGHKS, CDR2 YYEKEE (reference sequence). The ends lost 4 bases at V and 5 bases at J; junction bases unmatched: 8. CDR3 length equals 14 residues. CDR3 DNA: TGTGCCAGCAGCCTGACAGGGTCGGGGGAGACCCAGTACTTC. Amino acids: CASSLTGSGETQYF.

The genes are TRBV7-2 and TRBJ1-2; 10 bases agree with TRBD1. The J segment lost 8 bases and the V segment lost 4 bases, leaving 7 bases of the junction unmatched. Germline V gives CDR1 SGHTA, CDR2 FQGNSA. The CDR3 sequence is 14 residues long. This chain's CDR3 is CASSSSGTGAGYTF. CDR3 bases: TGTGCCAGCAGCTCGTCCGGGACAGGGGCCGGCTACACCTTC.

This chain joins TRBV11-3 and TRBJ2-3, with D uncertain. The CDR3 sequence is 13 residues long. Trimming removed 0 bases from V and 4 bases from J, with 5 bases in between. Germline V lookup: CDR1 SGHNT, CDR2 YENEEA. The CDR3 spells CASSLEVADTQYF. The CDR3 region has the DNA TGTGCCAGCAGCTTAGAGGTTGCAGATACGCAGTATTTT.

This clone showed up just a few times. The J gene is TRBJ2-7, the V gene TRBV10-3, with TRBD2 identical over 7 bases. The CDR3 is 15 residues long. With V trimmed by 0 bases and J by 3 bases, 5 bases remained unmatched. In germline, CDR1 is ENHRY, CDR2 SYGVKD. The CDR3 spells CAISESALAVYEQYF. CDR3 DNA: TGTGCCATCAGTGAGTCGGCGCTAGCGGTCTACGAGCAGTACTTC.

The V gene is TRBV5-1, the J gene TRBJ2-2; no clear D gene. The CDR3 is made up of 14 amino acids. The germline V gene has CDR1 SGHRS and CDR2 YFSETQ. V was clipped by 0 bases and J by 1 base, with 4 bases between them. CDR3 DNA sequence: TGCGCCAGCAGCTTGGACGGGAACACCGGGGAGCTGTTTTTT. It specifies CASSLDGNTGELFF.

There are a few counts of this clone. CDR3 DNA: TGTGCCAGCAGTTTAGAGAACGTCCCCGGGGAGCTGTTTTTT. Amino acid sequence: CASSLENVPGELFF. The chain is built from TRBV28 and TRBJ2-2; D not certain. V shed 2 bases and J shed 6 bases, with 10 bases lying between them. The CDR3 length is 14 residues. Germline V CDR1 and CDR2: MDHEN, SYDVKM.

This clone is a singleton in its sample. The chain carries TRBV20-1 and TRBJ2-7; D uncertain. V lost 5 bases and J lost 1, with 6 bases in between. This CDR3 contains 11 residues. Germline V CDR1 and CDR2: DFQATT, SNEGSKA (reference sequence). The CDR3 DNA is TGCAGTGCTTACGTTTCCTACGAGCAGTACTTC. It translates to CSAYVSYEQYF.

The rearrangement uses TRBV29-1 and TRBJ2-3, with D maybe TRBD2 (5 bases). V lost 1 base and J lost 3, with 11 bases in between. Germline CDR1 SQVTM, CDR2 ANQGSEA. CDR3 size: 14 residues. The CDR3 bases are TGCAGCGTTGAAGCCCTCGGGGAGACAGATACGCAGTATTTT. Amino acids: CSVEALGETDTQYF.

The rearrangement uses TRBV3-1 (or the pseudogene TRBV3-2) and TRBJ1-1; D unclear. The germline V and J ends were trimmed by 1 base and 8 bases, with 11 bases remaining between them. The CDR3 totals 13 residues. Per germline, CDR1 LGHDT and CDR2 YNNKEL (reference sequence). The DNA for the CDR3 is TGTGCCAGCAGCCAAGGCTGGCCCGACGAAGCTTTCTTT. This codes for CASSQGWPDEAFF.

The chain couples TRBV3-1 (or the pseudogene TRBV3-2) to TRBJ1-2, with D possibly being TRBD1 (5 bases). The CDR3 is made up of 16 amino acids. Deletions cut 0 bases from V and 5 bases from J, with 16 bases between. Germline-derived CDR1 and CDR2 are LGHDT and YNNKEL (reference sequence). The CDR3 nucleotides are TGTGCCAGCAGCCAAGATCGTGGCAGGGCCTTATATGGCTACACCTTC. Its translation: CASSQDRGRALYGYTF.

The rearrangement joins TRBV2 to TRBJ2-7; 11 bases line up with TRBD2. This CDR3 comprises 15 residues. Trimming removed 7 bases from V and 4 bases from J; junction bases left unmatched: 9. Germline V gene lookup returns CDR1 SNHLY and CDR2 FYNNEI. CDR3 protein: CASKDPSGGYYEQYF. DNA for the CDR3: TGTGCCAGCAAGGACCCTAGCGGGGGGTATTACGAGCAGTACTTC.

The gene calls are TRBV5-1 and TRBJ2-2; 7 nucleotides agree with TRBD1. The CDR3 has 15 residues. Trimming at V came to 3 bases and at J to 4 bases, leaving 6 bases not matched to a gene. CDR1 and CDR2 (germline): SGHRS, YFSETQ. This CDR3 reads CASSSDRASTGELFF. CDR3 sequence (DNA): TGCGCCAGCAGCTCCGACAGGGCGAGCACCGGGGAGCTGTTTTTT.

This clone was recorded a few times. The chain has TRBV7-9 and TRBJ2-1; 8 positions match TRBD2. In germline, CDR1 is SEHNR, CDR2 FQNEAQ (reference sequence). This CDR3 is 14 amino acids long. Trimming at V came to 5 bases and at J to 3 bases, leaving 3 bases not matched to a gene. CDR3 protein: CASSPGGNYNEQFF. For the CDR3, the DNA is TGTGCCAGCAGCCCGGGGGGGAACTACAATGAGCAGTTCTTC. Complete variable domain (other parts from reference TRBV7-9 and TRBJ2-1): DTGVSQNPRHKITKRGQNVTFRCDPISEHNRLYWYRQTLGQGPEFLTYFQNEAQLEKSRLLSDRFSAERPKGSFSTLEIQRTEQGDSAMYLCASSPGGNYNEQFFGPGTRLTVL.